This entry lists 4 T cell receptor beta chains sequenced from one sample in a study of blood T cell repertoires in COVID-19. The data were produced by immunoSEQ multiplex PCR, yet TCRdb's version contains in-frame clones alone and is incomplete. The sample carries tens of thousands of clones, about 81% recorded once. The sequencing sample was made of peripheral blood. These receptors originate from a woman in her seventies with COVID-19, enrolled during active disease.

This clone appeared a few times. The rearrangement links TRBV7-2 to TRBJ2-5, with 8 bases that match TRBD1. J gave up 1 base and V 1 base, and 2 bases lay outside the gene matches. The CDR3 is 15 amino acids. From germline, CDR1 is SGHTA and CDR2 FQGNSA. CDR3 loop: CASSLVDRAQETQYF. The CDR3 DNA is TGTGCCAGCAGCTTAGTGGACAGGGCCCAAGAGACCCAGTACTTC. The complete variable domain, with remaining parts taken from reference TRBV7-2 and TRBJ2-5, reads GAGVSQSPSNKVTEKGKDVELRCDPISGHTALYWYRQSLGQGLEFLIYFQGNSAPDKSGLPSDRFSAERTGGSVSTLTIQRTQQEDSAVYLCASSLVDRAQETQYFGPGTRLLVL.

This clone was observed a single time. CDR3 nucleotides: TGTGCCAGCAGGGACAGTCCTTCTCCTGGGGGCTACACCTTC. It codes for CASRDSPSPGGYTF. The chain has TRBV3-1 (or the pseudogene TRBV3-2) and TRBJ1-2; TRBD1 might be the D (6 bases). V was pared by 6 bases and J by 8 bases, with 19 bases between. Germline-derived CDR1 and CDR2 are LGHDT and YNNKEL (reference sequence). The CDR3 is 14 amino acids.

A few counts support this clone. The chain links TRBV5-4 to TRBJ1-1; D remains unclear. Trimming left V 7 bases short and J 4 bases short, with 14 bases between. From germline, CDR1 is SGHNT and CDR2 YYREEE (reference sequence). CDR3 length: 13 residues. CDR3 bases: TGTGCCAGCCGCGCACCTGGAGGCACTGAAGCTTTCTTT. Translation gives CASRAPGGTEAFF. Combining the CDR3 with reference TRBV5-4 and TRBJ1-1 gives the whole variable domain ETGVTQSPTHLIKTRGQQVTLRCSSQSGHNTVSWYQQALGQGPQFIFQYYREEENGRGNFPPRFSGLQFPNYSSELNVNALELDDSALYLCASRAPGGTEAFFGQGTRLTVV.

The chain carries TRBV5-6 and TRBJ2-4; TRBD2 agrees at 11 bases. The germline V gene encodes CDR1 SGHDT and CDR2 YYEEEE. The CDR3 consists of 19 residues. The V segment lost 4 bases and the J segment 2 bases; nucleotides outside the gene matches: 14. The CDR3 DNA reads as TGTGCCAGCAGCCCTACTAGCGGGAGATTCGGACGGACCAAAAACATTCAGTACTTC. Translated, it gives CASSPTSGRFGRTKNIQYF.